Presented here are 24 T cell receptor beta chains from one specimen sequenced in a study of cytomegalovirus exposure and HLA in healthy donors. The data were produced by immunoSEQ multiplex PCR, yet TCRdb's version contains in-frame clones alone and is incomplete. This sample carries roughly 120,000 clones, more than 85% of them seen once, and the ten largest clones take 4% to 5.5%. Sample: PBMCs. These receptors were collected from a man aged 18-30 years in good health and CMV-seropositive.

This chain uses TRBV5-1 with TRBJ1-1; D not certain. The CDR3 extends over 13 amino acids. Trimming pared 4 bases from V and 5 bases from J, leaving 12 bases between. Germline CDR1 SGHRS, CDR2 YFSETQ. The CDR3, as DNA: TGCGCCAGCAGCATATTAGCGGGAACTGAAGCTTTCTTT. It yields the protein CASSILAGTEAFF.

This chain links TRBV6-1 with TRBJ1-5; D is unclear. Germline CDR1 is MNHNS and CDR2 is SASEGT. This CDR3 contains 15 residues. The V and J ends lost 0 bases and 0 bases respectively, with 6 bases between them. For the CDR3, the DNA is TGTGCCAGCAGTGAAGCAGGAGTTAGCAATCAGCCCCAGCATTTT. This gives the protein CASSEAGVSNQPQHF.

This rearrangement joins TRBV15 to TRBJ1-2, with D perhaps matching TRBD1 (5 bases). The CDR3 is 16 amino acids. Trimming removed 1 base from V and 7 bases from J, with 19 bases in between. From germline, CDR1 is LNHNV and CDR2 YYDKDF (reference sequence). CDR3 coding DNA: TGTGCCACCAGCAGAGGAGATAGGTTAGGGGATTTTGGCTACACCTTC. Translation: CATSRGDRLGDFGYTF. The full variable domain, its missing parts supplied by reference TRBV15 and TRBJ1-2, is DAMVIQNPRYQVTQFGKPVTLSCSQTLNHNVMYWYQQKSSQAPKLLFHYYDKDFNNEADTPDNFQSRRPNTSFCFLDIRSPGLGDTAMYLCATSRGDRLGDFGYTFGSGTRLTVV.

The chain links TRBV14 to TRBJ2-7; TRBD1 matches at 8 bases. V was pared by 3 bases and J by 6 bases, with 7 bases of the junction left unmatched. Germline-derived CDR1 and CDR2 are SGHDN and FVKESK. This CDR3 has 14 amino acids. CDR3 in amino acids: CASSHLGQVSEQYF. The CDR3 region has the DNA TGTGCCAGCAGCCACCTGGGACAGGTCTCCGAGCAGTACTTC.

The CDR3 reads CASSHGTIQETQYF. The DNA for the CDR3 is TGTGCCAGCAGCCACGGGACAATCCAAGAGACCCAGTACTTC. The chain couples TRBV7-2 to TRBJ2-5; a weak D match, TRBD1 (6 bases). The CDR3 loop spans 14 amino acids. Per the germline V gene, CDR1 is SGHTA and CDR2 is FQGNSA. The V gene lost 5 bases and the J gene lost 1 base, with 11 bases spanning the gap.

V gene TRBV28 combines with J gene TRBJ2-5, with D possibly being TRBD1 (6 bases). CDR1 is MDHEN and CDR2 is SYDVKM in the germline V gene. CDR3 length: 12 residues. With 7 bases removed from V and 4 bases from J, the gap between germline ends came to 10 bases. The DNA for the CDR3 is TGTGCCAGCACTCAAGGGGGAGAGACCCAGTACTTC. It yields the protein CASTQGGETQYF.

The chain carries TRBV4-3 and TRBJ1-1; possibly TRBD1 for D (5 bases). There are 16 residues in the CDR3. Trimming cost V 1 base and J 0 bases, with 12 bases left between them. Looked up from germline, CDR1 is LGHNA and CDR2 is YSLEER. In DNA form, the CDR3 reads TGCGCCAGCAGCCAAGTCTTGCAGGGAATGAACACTGAAGCTTTCTTT. Protein product: CASSQVLQGMNTEAFF.

The chain uses TRBV20-1 and TRBJ2-3, with a possible D match to TRBD2 (6 bases). CDR3 length equals 11 residues. V lost 6 bases and J lost 6, with 10 bases in between. Germline V gene data show CDR1 as DFQATT and CDR2 as SNEGSKA (reference sequence). CDR3 sequence reads: CSAPRGDTQYF. Written as DNA, the CDR3 is TGCAGTGCCCCACGGGGGGATACGCAGTATTTT.

This clone was seen only once. As DNA, the CDR3 is TGTGCCAGTAGTGCGGAAACGGGGGGAGGGCCCTACGAGCAGTACTTC. Its protein product is CASSAETGGGPYEQYF. V and J are TRBV19 and TRBJ2-7, with 7 nucleotides matching TRBD2. This CDR3 has 16 residues. Per the germline V gene, CDR1 is LNHDA and CDR2 is SQIVND (reference sequence). Losses at the gene ends were 5 bases for V and 2 bases for J; bases not matched to a gene: 12.

The chain carries TRBV7-2 and TRBJ2-3; D not certain. Trimming left V 4 bases short and J 8 bases short, with 10 bases between. Germline V CDR1 and CDR2: SGHTA, FQGNSA. The CDR3 is 12 residues long. The CDR3 nucleotides are TGTGCCAGCAGCTACCCCCCCGGTACGCAGTATTTT. Protein sequence: CASSYPPGTQYF.

The V gene is TRBV5-1, the J gene TRBJ1-2; no firm D call. Germline-derived CDR1 and CDR2 are SGHRS and YFSETQ. V was cut by 0 bases and J by 7 bases, with 13 bases left in between. CDR3 length equals 14 residues. In DNA form, the CDR3 reads TGCGCCAGCAGCTTGGAGGCGGCGTTGGGTGGCTACACCTTC. This encodes CASSLEAALGGYTF.

V usage is TRBV5-6 and J usage is TRBJ2-7; no firm D call. Germline values: CDR1 SGHDT, CDR2 YYEEEE. The V gene lost 3 bases and the J gene lost 4 bases, with 23 bases spanning the gap. There are 17 residues in the CDR3. Written as DNA, the CDR3 is TGTGCCAGCAGCTCGGCCCAGCGAGTAGCAAAACTTTACGAGCAGTACTTC. Protein: CASSSAQRVAKLYEQYF. The full variable domain, rest sourced from reference TRBV5-6 and TRBJ2-7, is DAGVTQSPTHLIKTRGQQVTLRCSPKSGHDTVSWYQQALGQGPQFIFQYYEEEERQRGNFPDRFSGHQFPNYSSELNVNALLLGDSALYLCASSSAQRVAKLYEQYFGPGTRLTVT.

The chain carries TRBV19 and TRBJ1-2; possibly TRBD1 for D (6 bases). Trimming left V 5 bases short and J 4 bases short, with 14 bases between. From germline, CDR1 is LNHDA and CDR2 SQIVND (reference sequence). CDR3 length equals 14 residues. CDR3 coding DNA: TGTGCCAGTAGTGCCCCGGGACACATCTATGGCTACACCTTC. Protein product: CASSAPGHIYGYTF.

The chain joins TRBV12-5 to TRBJ2-5; possibly TRBD2 for D (6 bases). The germline V gene has CDR1 LGHNT and CDR2 FRNRAP. V lost 4 bases and J lost 4, with 10 bases in between. This CDR3 region has 13 residues. As DNA, the CDR3 is TGTGCTAGTGGTTCCCAGCGGGCAGAGACCCAGTACTTC. Translation gives CASGSQRAETQYF.

The chain joins TRBV7-2 to TRBJ1-4, with TRBD1 as a possible D gene (6 bases). The CDR3 has 13 residues. Germline V gene lookup returns CDR1 SGHTA and CDR2 FQGNSA. Trimming cost V 5 bases and J 8 bases, with 12 bases left between them. CDR3 amino acids: CASSPQGKEKLFF. The DNA for the CDR3 is TGTGCCAGCAGCCCTCAGGGGAAGGAAAAACTGTTTTTT.

The rearrangement links TRBV6-1 to TRBJ1-2, with D tentatively TRBD1 (6 bases). Germline lookup yields CDR1 MNHNS and CDR2 SASEGT. This CDR3 region has 15 residues. V lost 5 bases and J 5 bases, leaving 18 bases between the germline ends. The CDR3 sequence: CASSTYPTGIYGYTF. CDR3 in DNA: TGTGCCAGCAGTACCTACCCGACAGGAATTTATGGCTACACCTTC.

The chain links TRBV7-8 to TRBJ2-2; no firm D call. The CDR3 length is 15 residues. V was trimmed by 2 bases and J by 5 bases, leaving 12 bases between them. Germline V gene lookup returns CDR1 SGHVS and CDR2 FQNEAQ. The CDR3 region has the DNA TGTGCCAGCAGCTTAAAGAGGTTTGGGACCGGGGAGCTGTTTTTT. Its translation: CASSLKRFGTGELFF.

This chain uses TRBV7-9 with TRBJ2-7; 7 bases agree with TRBD1. This CDR3 has 13 residues. V gave up 3 bases and J gave up 8 bases; unmatched junction bases: 7. Germline CDR1 and CDR2: SEHNR and FQNEAQ (reference sequence). CDR3: CASSFTGVGKQYF. The CDR3 nucleotides read TGTGCCAGCAGCTTCACAGGGGTCGGAAAGCAGTACTTC.

The CDR3 protein is CASSPGLGALIEQYF. CDR3 DNA sequence: TGTGCCAGCAGCCCAGGGTTGGGGGCGCTGATCGAGCAGTACTTC. The V call is TRBV7-2, the J call TRBJ2-7; tentatively, D is TRBD1 (6 bases). Per germline, CDR1 SGHTA and CDR2 FQGNSA. V shed 5 bases and J shed 6 bases, with 20 bases lying between them. CDR3 length: 15 residues.

The CDR3 nucleotides read TGTGCCAGCAACCAAACGAAAAGGGGAAGCCCTAACTATGGCTACACCTTC. It is translated as CASNQTKRGSPNYGYTF. V usage is TRBV2 and J usage is TRBJ1-2; D is possibly TRBD1 (5 bases). This CDR3 is 17 amino acids long. Deletions cut 7 bases from V and 0 bases from J, with 21 bases between. Germline CDR1 is SNHLY and CDR2 is FYNNEI.

CDR3 DNA: TGCGCCAGCAGTAAAGACTCCCGGGACATAAGTCTGTATGGCTACACCTTC. It translates to CASSKDSRDISLYGYTF. The V and J genes are TRBV10-1 and TRBJ1-2, with D maybe TRBD1 (6 bases). V was trimmed by 5 bases and J by 5 bases, leaving 24 bases between them. CDR3 length: 17 amino acids. From germline, CDR1 is WNHNN and CDR2 SYGVQD (reference sequence).

This clone appeared a single time. J is TRBJ1-4 and V is TRBV4-3; TRBD1 aligns across 9 bases. Germline V gene data show CDR1 as LGHNA and CDR2 as YSLEER. The CDR3 is made up of 16 amino acids. V lost 0 bases, J lost 8 bases, and 7 bases stayed unmatched. The CDR3 sequence: CASSQDLPGQGEKLFF. The CDR3 nucleotides are TGCGCCAGCAGCCAAGATCTTCCGGGACAGGGCGAAAAACTGTTTTTT.

The genes are TRBV7-9 and TRBJ2-1; 10 nucleotides agree with TRBD2. The CDR3 has 15 amino acids. Trimming took 8 bases from V and 6 from J; bases not matched to a gene: 10. Germline V gives CDR1 SEHNR, CDR2 FQNEAQ (reference sequence). The CDR3: CASGNPSGGFNEQFF. The CDR3 nucleotides are TGTGCCAGCGGAAATCCTAGCGGGGGCTTCAATGAGCAGTTCTTC.

The rearrangement joins TRBV12-5 to TRBJ1-1; D is perhaps TRBD1 (6 bases). The CDR3 covers 14 residues. Germline V gene data show CDR1 as LGHNT and CDR2 as FRNRAP. Trimming pared 7 bases from V and 4 bases from J, leaving 16 bases between. CDR3 coding DNA: TGTGCTAGTGCCCCAAAGAGGGGGGGCACTGAAGCTTTCTTT. Translated, it gives CASAPKRGGTEAFF.